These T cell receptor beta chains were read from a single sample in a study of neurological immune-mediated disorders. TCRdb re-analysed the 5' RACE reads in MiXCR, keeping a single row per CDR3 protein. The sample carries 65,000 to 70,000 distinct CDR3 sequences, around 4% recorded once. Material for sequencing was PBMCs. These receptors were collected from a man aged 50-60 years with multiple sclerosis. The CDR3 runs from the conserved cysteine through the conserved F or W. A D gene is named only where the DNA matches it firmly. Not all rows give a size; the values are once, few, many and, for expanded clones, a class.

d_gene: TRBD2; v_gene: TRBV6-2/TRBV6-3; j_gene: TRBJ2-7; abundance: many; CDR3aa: CASSYIAGGPHEQYF; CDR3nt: TGTGCCAGCAGTTACATCGCGGGGGGGCCTCACGAGCAGTACTTC
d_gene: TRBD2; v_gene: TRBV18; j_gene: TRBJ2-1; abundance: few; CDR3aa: CASSPQRGSLHEQFF; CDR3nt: TGTGCCAGCTCACCACAGCGGGGGAGCCTTCATGAGCAGTTCTTC
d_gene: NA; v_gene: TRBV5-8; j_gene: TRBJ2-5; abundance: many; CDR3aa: CASSAPRRNQETQYF; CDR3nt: TGTGCCAGCAGCGCCCCCCGGAGAAACCAAGAGACCCAGTACTTC
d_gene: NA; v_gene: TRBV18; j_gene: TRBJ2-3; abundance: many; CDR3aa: CASSTDQSDTQYF; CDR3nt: TGTGCCAGCTCAACTGATCAATCAGATACGCAGTATTTT
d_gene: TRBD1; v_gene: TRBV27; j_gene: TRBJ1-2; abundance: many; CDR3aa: CASRKQGDGVHGYTF; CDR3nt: TGTGCCAGCAGAAAACAGGGGGATGGAGTCCATGGCTACACCTTC
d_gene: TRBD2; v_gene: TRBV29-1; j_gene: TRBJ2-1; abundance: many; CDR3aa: CSVLGLAGEFNEQFF; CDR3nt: TGCAGCGTCTTAGGACTAGCGGGGGAGTTCAATGAGCAGTTCTTC
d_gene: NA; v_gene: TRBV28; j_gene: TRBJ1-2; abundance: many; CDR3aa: CAIRGPIPGHANYGYTF; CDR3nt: TGTGCCATCAGGGGACCGATACCGGGACATGCTAACTATGGCTACACCTTC
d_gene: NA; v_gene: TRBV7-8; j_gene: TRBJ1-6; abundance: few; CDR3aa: CASSPRGGSHYNSPLNF; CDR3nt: TGTGCCAGCAGCCCCCGTGGGGGGTCCCACTATAATTCACCCCTCAACTTT
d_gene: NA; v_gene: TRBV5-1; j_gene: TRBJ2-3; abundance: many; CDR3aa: CASSLLPPRMADTQYF; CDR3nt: TGCGCCAGCAGCTTGCTGCCGCCTAGGATGGCAGATACGCAGTATTTT
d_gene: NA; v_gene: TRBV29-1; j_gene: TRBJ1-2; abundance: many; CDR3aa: CSVRQTNYGYTF; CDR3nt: TGCAGCGTTAGGCAGACTAACTATGGCTACACCTTC
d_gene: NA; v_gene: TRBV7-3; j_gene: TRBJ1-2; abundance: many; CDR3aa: CASSPDSTNFYGYTF; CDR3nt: TGTGCCAGCAGCCCGGACAGCACCAACTTTTATGGCTACACCTTC
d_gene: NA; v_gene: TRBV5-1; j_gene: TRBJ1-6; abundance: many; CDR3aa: CASSWQGRDLNSPLHF; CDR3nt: TGCGCCAGCAGCTGGCAGGGACGGGACCTTAATTCACCCCTCCACTTT
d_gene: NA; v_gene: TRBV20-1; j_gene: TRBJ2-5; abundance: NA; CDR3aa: CSARTPTGPQETQYF; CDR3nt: TGCAGTGCCCGCACCCCCACAGGGCCCCAAGAGACCCAGTACTTT
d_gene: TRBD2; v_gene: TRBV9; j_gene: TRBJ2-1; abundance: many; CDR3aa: CASSVAGDYYNEQFF; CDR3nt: TGTGCCAGCAGCGTGGCGGGGGATTACTACAATGAGCAGTTCTTC
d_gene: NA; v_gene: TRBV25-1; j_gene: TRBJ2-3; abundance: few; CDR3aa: CASSELGAGPKRGTQYF; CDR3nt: TGTGCCAGCAGTGAGCTCGGGGCAGGACCAAAACGTGGAACGCAGTATTTT
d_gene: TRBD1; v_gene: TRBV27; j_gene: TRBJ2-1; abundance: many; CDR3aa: CASSDHDRVYNEQFF; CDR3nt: TGTGCCAGCAGTGACCACGACAGGGTGTACAATGAGCAGTTCTTC
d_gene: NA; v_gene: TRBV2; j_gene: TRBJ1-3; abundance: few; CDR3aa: CASRGKISGKTIYF; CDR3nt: TGTGCCAGTCGGGGGAAGATCTCTGGAAAAACCATATATTTT
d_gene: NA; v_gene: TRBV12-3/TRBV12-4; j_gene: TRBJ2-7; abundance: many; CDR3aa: CASSFRQAPYEQYF; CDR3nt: TGTGCCAGCAGTTTTAGGCAGGCTCCCTACGAGCAGTACTTC
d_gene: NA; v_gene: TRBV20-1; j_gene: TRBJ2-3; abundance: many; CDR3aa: CSAPRGVRGLGDTQYF; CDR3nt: TGCAGTGCCCCGCGCGGTGTCCGCGGACTTGGAGATACGCAGTATTTT
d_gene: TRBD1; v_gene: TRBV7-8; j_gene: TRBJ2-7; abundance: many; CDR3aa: CASSLVGRGLEQYF; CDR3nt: TGTGCCAGCAGCTTAGTGGGCAGGGGGCTCGAGCAGTACTTC
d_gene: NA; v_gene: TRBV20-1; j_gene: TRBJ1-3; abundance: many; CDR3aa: CSARRGNTIYF; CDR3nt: TGCAGTGCTAGACGGGGCAACACCATATATTTT
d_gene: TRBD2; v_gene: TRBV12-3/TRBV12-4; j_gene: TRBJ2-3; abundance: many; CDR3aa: CASSWTRDTQYF; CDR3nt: TGTGCCAGCAGTTGGACTAGGGATACGCAGTATTTT
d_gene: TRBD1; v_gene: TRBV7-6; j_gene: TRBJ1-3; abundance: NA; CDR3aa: CASSLASGGNTIYF; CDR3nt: TGTGCCAGCAGCTTAGCTTCAGGGGGGAACACCATATATTTT
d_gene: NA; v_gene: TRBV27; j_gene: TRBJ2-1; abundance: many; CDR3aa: CASSITGSYNEQFF; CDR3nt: TGTGCCAGCAGTATAACAGGGTCCTACAATGAGCAGTTCTTC
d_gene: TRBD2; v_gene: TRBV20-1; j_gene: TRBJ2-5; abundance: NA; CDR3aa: CSGSGTSGEETQYF; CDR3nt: TGCAGTGGGTCAGGGACTAGCGGGGAAGAGACCCAGTACTTC
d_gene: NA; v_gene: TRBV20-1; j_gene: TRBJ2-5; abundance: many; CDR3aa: CSAPVGETQYF; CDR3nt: TGCAGTGCCCCCGTGGGGGAGACCCAGTACTTC
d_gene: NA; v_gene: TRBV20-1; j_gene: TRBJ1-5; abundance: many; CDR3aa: CSARSPDQTQHF; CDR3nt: TGCAGTGCTAGATCCCCCGACCAGACCCAGCATTTT
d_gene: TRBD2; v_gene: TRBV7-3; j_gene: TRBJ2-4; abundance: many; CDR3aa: CASSASGLAGAKNIQYF; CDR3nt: TGTGCCAGCAGCGCCTCGGGACTAGCGGGGGCAAAAAACATTCAGTACTTC
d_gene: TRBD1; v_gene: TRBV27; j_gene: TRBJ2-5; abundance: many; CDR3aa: CASSSPGTEETQYF; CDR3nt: TGTGCCAGCAGTTCACCCGGGACAGAAGAGACCCAGTACTTC
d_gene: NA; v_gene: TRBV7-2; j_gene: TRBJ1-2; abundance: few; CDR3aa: CASSPQGDYGYTF; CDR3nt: TGTGCCAGCAGCCCACAGGGCGACTATGGCTACACCTTC
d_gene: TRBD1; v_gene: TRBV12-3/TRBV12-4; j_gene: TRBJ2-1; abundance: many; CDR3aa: CASSLGTGFGSKGEQFF; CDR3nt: TGTGCCAGCAGCCTCGGGACAGGGTTTGGGTCGAAGGGTGAGCAGTTCTTC
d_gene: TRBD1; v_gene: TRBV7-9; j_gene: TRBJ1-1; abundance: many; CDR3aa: CASSAGQTFEAFF; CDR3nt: TGTGCCAGCAGCGCGGGACAGACCTTTGAAGCTTTCTTT
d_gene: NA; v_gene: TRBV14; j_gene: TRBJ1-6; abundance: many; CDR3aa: CASSQDVRSDSPLNF; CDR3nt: TGTGCCAGCAGCCAAGATGTCCGGTCGGATTCACCCCTCAACTTT